These 32 T cell receptor beta chains originate from one sample sequenced in a study of T cells in Graves' hyperthyroidism and ophthalmopathy. The CDR3 regions of TCR beta were amplified from RNA transcripts. HTBI primers were used for first-round RT-PCR of the TCR CDR3. Each CDR3 protein is one row after TCRdb ran MiXCR on the multiplex PCR reads. The data hold some 530,000 distinct CDR3 sequences, with 20% to 25% observed a single time. Sample: blood. These receptors were taken from a woman in her sixties or seventies with Graves' ophthalmopathy.

This chain links TRBV2 with TRBJ2-5; TRBD2 agrees at 11 bases. V lost 5 bases to trimming and J lost 4 bases; unmatched junction nucleotides: 15. Germline V lookup: CDR1 SNHLY, CDR2 FYNNEI. The CDR3 covers 18 residues. The CDR3 here is CASSSQLAGGSGGETQYF. The DNA for the CDR3 is TGTGCCAGCAGTTCTCAGCTAGCGGGAGGTTCTGGCGGAGAGACCCAGTACTTC.

This clonotype was picked up many times. The chain couples TRBV28 to TRBJ1-4; 9 bases are a match to TRBD1. The CDR3 is 15 residues long. Germline V gene lookup returns CDR1 MDHEN and CDR2 SYDVKM. V lost 3 bases to trimming and J lost 8 bases; unmatched junction nucleotides: 7. The CDR3 DNA reads TGTGCCAGCAGTTTCGGGGGACAGGGAGAAGAAAAACTGTTTTTT. Amino acids: CASSFGGQGEEKLFF.

The V gene is TRBV5-1, the J gene TRBJ2-7, with 9 nucleotides matching TRBD1. Germline-derived CDR1 and CDR2 are SGHRS and YFSETQ. J lost 1 base, V lost 4 bases, and 6 bases had no gene match. There are 15 residues in the CDR3. The CDR3, as DNA: TGCGCCAGCAGCCAATTCGGGACAGGGTCCTACGAGCAGTACTTC. Translated, it gives CASSQFGTGSYEQYF.

Notes on this clonotype: A single base separates this from a much larger clone, so it may be a read error. V is TRBV6-5 and J is TRBJ1-6; D unclear. The germline V gene has CDR1 MNHEY and CDR2 SVGAGI. The CDR3 runs to 17 residues. In DNA, the CDR3 is TGTGCCGGCAGTTACTCGAGAGACAAATATAATCATTCACCCCTCCACTTT. This sequence encodes CAGSYSRDKYNHSPLHF.

The chain joins TRBV9 to TRBJ2-1; 10 positions match TRBD2. CDR1 is SGDLS, CDR2 YYNGEE, per germline. Trimming cost V 0 bases and J 9 bases; bases outside gene matches: 6. This CDR3 contains 15 residues. The CDR3 is CASSVGTSGIGEQFF. In DNA form, the CDR3 reads TGTGCCAGCAGCGTAGGTACTAGCGGGATTGGTGAGCAGTTCTTC.

This clonotype was counted between two and nine times. This chain connects TRBV20-1 to TRBJ2-1, with TRBD2 matching 10 bases. The junction had 11 bases not matched to a gene; V was cut back by 6 bases and J by 6 bases. CDR3 length: 15 residues. Germline values: CDR1 DFQATT, CDR2 SNEGSKA (reference sequence). CDR3 in DNA: TGCAGTGCCCGCCTCCTAGCGGGAGTCGTCAATGAGCAGTTCTTC. Amino acids: CSARLLAGVVNEQFF.

The genes are TRBV10-3 and TRBJ2-5, with D perhaps matching TRBD1 or TRBD2 (5 bases each). The germline V and J ends were trimmed by 7 bases and 6 bases, with 18 bases remaining between them. CDR3 length: 14 residues. CDR1 is ENHRY, CDR2 SYGVKD, per germline. CDR3 nucleotide sequence: TGTGCCATCAAAGACGATCGGGGCGCGCAGACCCAGTACTTC. Amino acid sequence: CAIKDDRGAQTQYF.

This clonotype came up many times. This chain links TRBV7-9 with TRBJ2-5, with 9 bases fitting TRBD2. Germline CDR1 is SEHNR and CDR2 is FQNEAQ (reference sequence). The CDR3 spans 16 residues. With 4 bases clipped from V and 0 bases from J, the junction kept 6 bases outside the gene matches. CDR3 DNA sequence: TGTGCCAGCAGCTCGACTAGCGGAGAATACCAAGAGACCCAGTACTTC. Translated: CASSSTSGEYQETQYF.

The chain has TRBV19 and TRBJ1-5, with D possibly TRBD1 on 6 matching bases. Germline V gene lookup returns CDR1 LNHDA and CDR2 SQIVND (reference sequence). Trimming pared 4 bases from V and 2 bases from J, leaving 15 bases between. The CDR3 has 16 residues. The DNA of the CDR3 is TGTGCCAGTAGTACAATCCACAGGGTAGGCAATCAGCCCCAGCATTTT. It codes for CASSTIHRVGNQPQHF.

This clonotype has a handful of counts. The J gene is TRBJ1-2, the V gene TRBV18, with unresolved D. CDR3 size: 15 residues. The germline V gene has CDR1 KGHSH and CDR2 LQKENI. Trimming left V 2 bases short and J 0 bases short, with 10 bases between. The CDR3 loop is CASSPFGTSNYGYTF. CDR3 DNA: TGTGCCAGCTCACCATTCGGAACCTCTAACTATGGCTACACCTTC.

The chain is built from TRBV29-1 and TRBJ1-5, with D hard to call. CDR3 length equals 13 residues. The V end lost 4 bases, the J end lost 9 bases, and 16 bases lay between the germline ends. The germline gives CDR1 SQVTM, CDR2 ANQGSEA. CDR3 sequence (DNA): TGCAGCGTTGCTCGCGAAATCCCGGGGCCCCAGCATTTT. Protein: CSVAREIPGPQHF.

Only a few counts were recorded for this clonotype. V gene TRBV20-1 combines with J gene TRBJ1-1; maybe TRBD1 (5 bases). CDR3 length equals 14 residues. Germline assignment: CDR1 DFQATT and CDR2 SNEGSKA (reference sequence). DNA of the CDR3: TGCAGCCGCTTGACGGGGGGACCGAACACTGAAGCTTTCTTT. This sequence encodes CSRLTGGPNTEAFF.

The sample holds many counts of this clonotype. The V call is TRBV6-1, the J call TRBJ2-5; D may correspond to TRBD1 or TRBD2 (5 bases each). Deletions cut 4 bases from V and 0 bases from J, with 6 bases between. Looked up from germline, CDR1 is MNHNS and CDR2 is SASEGT. This CDR3 region has 13 residues. The CDR3 loop is CASSVGHQETQYF. CDR3 nucleotides: TGTGCCAGCAGTGTGGGACACCAAGAGACCCAGTACTTC.

There are many counts of this clonotype. The chain carries TRBV3-1 and TRBJ1-1; possibly TRBD1 for D (6 bases). Germline V gene lookup returns CDR1 LGHDT and CDR2 YNNKEL (reference sequence). This CDR3 region has 15 residues. The V gene lost 4 bases and the J gene lost 4 bases, with 16 bases spanning the gap. The CDR3 sequence is CASSPTGHVVTEAFF. Written as DNA, the CDR3 is TGTGCCAGCAGCCCTACAGGGCATGTAGTCACTGAAGCTTTCTTT.

This clonotype showed up many times. V usage is TRBV20-1 and J usage is TRBJ2-2; 8 positions agree with TRBD2. CDR3 length: 15 amino acids. Losses at the gene ends were 6 bases for V and 5 bases for J; bases not matched to a gene: 11. Germline V gene sequence: CDR1 DFQATT, CDR2 SNEGSKA (reference sequence). The DNA for the CDR3 is TGCAGTGCGCAGGCGGTAGCGGGAAGTACCGGGGAGCTGTTTTTT. This translates into CSAQAVAGSTGELFF.

This clonotype was observed a handful of times. V and J are TRBV2 and TRBJ2-4, with D hard to call. Per germline, CDR1 SNHLY and CDR2 FYNNEI. The V gene lost 4 bases and the J gene lost 6 bases, with 7 bases spanning the gap. The CDR3 is 12 amino acids. As DNA, the CDR3 is TGTGCCAGCAGTGCAAGGGTAAACATTCAGTACTTC. It encodes CASSARVNIQYF.

This clonotype occurred many times. The gene calls are TRBV28 and TRBJ2-1, with D maybe TRBD1 (6 bases). V lost 3 bases and J lost 0, with 18 bases in between. Germline V gene sequence: CDR1 MDHEN, CDR2 SYDVKM. The CDR3 runs 18 residues. The CDR3 region is CASSLSPGQSSSYNEQFF. In DNA form, the CDR3 reads TGTGCCAGCAGTTTGTCACCTGGACAGTCGAGCTCCTACAATGAGCAGTTCTTC.

J is TRBJ2-7 and V is TRBV10-2; 9 bases line up with TRBD2. The CDR3 length is 14 residues. Germline V gene data show CDR1 as WSHSY and CDR2 as SAAADI. V shed 5 bases and J 5 bases; nucleotides not matched to a gene: 7. The CDR3 coding sequence is TGCGCCAGCAGTAGGACTAGCGAGGCCGACGAGCAGTACTTC. Its translation: CASSRTSEADEQYF.

This clonotype came up a few times. The gene calls are TRBV20-1 and TRBJ1-2, with unresolved D. CDR1 and CDR2 (germline): DFQATT, SNEGSKA (reference sequence). The CDR3 is 15 amino acids. V lost 0 bases to trimming and J lost 2 bases, with 13 bases between them. The CDR3 reads CSARDQGGSNYGYTF. The CDR3 DNA reads as TGCAGTGCTAGAGATCAAGGAGGCAGCAACTATGGCTACACCTTC.

The chain employs TRBV19 and TRBJ1-5, with 11 bases aligning to TRBD1. Germline-derived CDR1 and CDR2 are LNHDA and SQIVND (reference sequence). The CDR3 runs to 15 residues. V was pared by 3 bases and J by 7 bases, with 5 bases of the junction left unmatched. The CDR3 DNA reads TGTGCCAGTAGTATTGGGACAGGGGGGCCCCAGCCCCAGCATTTT. Encoded protein: CASSIGTGGPQPQHF. Complete variable domain (other parts from reference TRBV19 and TRBJ1-5): DGGITQSPKYLFRKEGQNVTLSCEQNLNHDAMYWYRQDPGQGLRLIYYSQIVNDFQKGDIAEGYSVSREKKESFPLTVTSAQKNPTAFYLCASSIGTGGPQPQHFGDGTRLSIL.

This clonotype was found many times. This sequence joins TRBV6-2 or TRBV6-3 and TRBJ1-1; D is unclear. The CDR3 runs 12 residues. Germline V gene data show CDR1 as MNHEY and CDR2 as SVGEGT. The ends were cut back, 8 bases at V and 2 bases at J, with 9 bases in the middle. The CDR3 sequence is CASCEINTEAFF. Here the CDR3 DNA reads TGTGCCAGCTGCGAGATCAACACTGAAGCTTTCTTT.

A few counts support this clonotype. The chain carries TRBV19 and TRBJ2-2, with D perhaps matching TRBD1 (6 bases). This CDR3 spans 15 amino acids. CDR1 and CDR2 from the germline V gene are LNHDA and SQIVND (reference sequence). Trimming took off 3 bases at V and 7 bases at J, with 15 bases between the two ends. The CDR3, as DNA: TGTGCCAGTAGTATCCAGGCAGGGGTGGGCGGGGAGCTGTTTTTT. Translating gives CASSIQAGVGGELFF.

This clonotype was picked up a small number of times. The genes are TRBV28 and TRBJ1-4; no definite D call. The length of the CDR3 is 14 residues. Germline V CDR1 and CDR2: MDHEN, SYDVKM. Trimming took off 5 bases at V and 10 bases at J, with 17 bases between the two ends. CDR3 sequence (DNA): TGTGCCAGCAGTCCACCAACGGGAATGGGAAAACTGTTTTTT. Protein product: CASSPPTGMGKLFF.

This clonotype was counted only a few times. V and J are TRBV15 and TRBJ2-7, with D uncertain. CDR1 is LNHNV and CDR2 is YYDKDF in the germline V gene (reference sequence). CDR3 length: 17 amino acids. V dropped 0 bases and J dropped 4 bases, with 19 bases sitting between them. Here the CDR3 reads CATSRDQMRGTEYEQYF. For the CDR3, the DNA is TGTGCCACCAGCAGAGACCAAATGCGAGGTACGGAATACGAGCAGTACTTC.

This clonotype appeared many times. J is TRBJ1-5 and V is TRBV12-3 or TRBV12-4; D unclear. V was cut by 1 base and J by 7 bases, with 14 bases left in between. This CDR3 region has 15 residues. CDR3 DNA sequence: TGTGCCAGCAGTTTAGATCGTCGGTGGTTGCAGCCCCAGCATTTT. As protein: CASSLDRRWLQPQHF.

The rearrangement joins TRBV20-1 to TRBJ2-1; TRBD2 aligns across 8 bases. The length of the CDR3 is 16 residues. V trimming: 5 bases; J trimming: 2 bases; junction bases outside the gene matches: 11. Germline V CDR1 and CDR2: DFQATT, SNEGSKA (reference sequence). The CDR3 DNA sequence: TGCAGTGCTCATGTTACCGGGACTAGGCCCTACAATGAGCAGTTCTTC. Amino acid sequence: CSAHVTGTRPYNEQFF.

In this sample, this clonotype turned up many times. V gene TRBV2 combines with J gene TRBJ2-1; D is ambiguous. CDR1 is SNHLY, CDR2 FYNNEI, per germline. This CDR3 is 15 amino acids long. The V end lost 7 bases, the J end lost 0 bases, and 13 bases lay between the germline ends. CDR3 sequence: CASISGASSYNEQFF. CDR3 sequence (DNA): TGTGCCAGCATTTCTGGCGCTAGCTCCTACAATGAGCAGTTCTTC. The whole variable domain, remainder taken from reference TRBV2 and TRBJ2-1, is EPEVTQTPSHQVTQMGQEVILRCVPISNHLYFYWYRQILGQKVEFLVSFYNNEISEKSEIFDDQFSVERPDGSNFTLKIRSTKLEDSAMYFCASISGASSYNEQFFGPGTRLTVL.

The chain has TRBV12-3 or TRBV12-4 and TRBJ2-1; the match to TRBD2 covers 9 bases. This CDR3 has 17 amino acids. V lost 5 bases and J lost 4; bases outside the gene matches: 12. This CDR3 reads CASSHKWLLAGYNEQFF. CDR3 nucleotide sequence: TGTGCCAGCAGTCACAAATGGCTACTAGCGGGTTACAATGAGCAGTTCTTC.

J is TRBJ2-7 and V is TRBV6-1, with D possibly TRBD1 on 6 matching bases. The germline CDR1 and CDR2 sequences are MNHNS and SASEGT. There are 13 residues in the CDR3. Trimming stripped 6 bases from V and 2 bases from J, with 11 bases between. The CDR3 sequence: CASRRQATYEQYF. For the CDR3, the DNA is TGTGCCAGCAGGAGACAGGCTACCTACGAGCAGTACTTC.

In its sample, this clonotype was seen many times. The chain uses TRBV28 and TRBJ2-7, with 11 nucleotides matching TRBD1. Per the germline V gene, CDR1 is MDHEN and CDR2 is SYDVKM. The CDR3 runs to 17 residues. With V trimmed by 3 bases and J by 2 bases, 9 bases remained unmatched. This chain's CDR3 is CASSLSRTGGTPYEQYF. Here the CDR3 DNA reads TGTGCCAGCAGTTTGTCACGGACAGGGGGCACACCCTACGAGCAGTACTTC.

The table lists this clonotype with many counts. This chain connects TRBV6-1 to TRBJ1-1; no reliable D call. This CDR3 has 14 residues. The V end was cut by 2 bases, the J end by 2 bases, with 9 bases between. CDR1 and CDR2 from the germline V gene are MNHNS and SASEGT. CDR3 nucleotides: TGTGCCAGCAGTGAACGGCAGATCAACACTGAAGCTTTCTTT. Translated, it gives CASSERQINTEAFF.

This clonotype was seen a few times. This rearrangement joins TRBV5-6 to TRBJ2-3; unclear D gene. The CDR3 is 16 amino acids. Trimming stripped 0 bases from V and 3 bases from J, with 14 bases between. CDR1 SGHDT and CDR2 YYEEEE come from the germline V gene. The CDR3 sequence: CASSLVTTRATDTQYF. The CDR3, as DNA: TGTGCCAGCAGCTTGGTAACGACCCGGGCAACAGATACGCAGTATTTT.